These 17 T cell receptor beta chains were all obtained from the same sample, sequenced in a study of OX40 agonist ivuxolimab in advanced cancers. Library preparation was by the immunoSEQ multiplex PCR assay. Held by TCRdb, this immuneACCESS table contains in-frame sequences only and omits some clones. Under half of the omission traces to an unresolved V gene where checked; the cause of the rest is unknown. A total of roughly 92,000 clones appear in this sample, under 95% of them only once. Roughly 8.9% of the sample is held by the ten biggest clonotypes. This material consisted of CD4+ or CD8+ T cells sorted from blood, taken in a trial of the OX40 agonist ivuxolimab. Receptors originate from an adult with an advanced solid tumor such as melanoma, head and neck, liver or kidney cancer.

J is TRBJ2-7 and V is TRBV5-4, with 8 positions matching TRBD1. Per germline, CDR1 SGHNT and CDR2 YYREEE (reference sequence). J was trimmed by 4 bases and V by 4 bases; bases with no gene match: 13. CDR3 length: 16 amino acids. In nucleotides, the CDR3 is TGTGCCAGCAGCCCGCTGGACAGGGCGACGGCATACGAGCAGTACTTC. It yields the protein CASSPLDRATAYEQYF.

CDR3 residues: CASSKAQGGTEAFF. As DNA, the CDR3 is TGTGCCAGCAGCAAAGCGCAGGGTGGAACTGAAGCTTTCTTT. The chain couples TRBV21-1 to TRBJ1-1; the table's TRBD1 call for D was not verified on the DNA. TRBV21-1 is a pseudogene. The CDR3 runs 14 residues.

The chain couples TRBV19 to TRBJ2-7, with 8 bases fitting TRBD1. The V gene end was trimmed by 3 bases and the J gene end by 6 bases; junction bases not matched to a gene: 7. Germline V gene lookup returns CDR1 LNHDA and CDR2 SQIVND (reference sequence). The CDR3 spans 14 residues. CDR3 amino acids: CASSIVQGAREQYF. The CDR3 DNA follows: TGTGCCAGTAGTATCGTGCAGGGGGCACGCGAGCAGTACTTC. Drawing the rest from reference TRBV19 and TRBJ2-7, the complete variable domain is DGGITQSPKYLFRKEGQNVTLSCEQNLNHDAMYWYRQDPGQGLRLIYYSQIVNDFQKGDIAEGYSVSREKKESFPLTVTSAQKNPTAFYLCASSIVQGAREQYFGPGTRLTVT.

This chain connects TRBV11-1 to TRBJ2-7; D uncertain. The V gene's germline CDR1 is SGHAT and CDR2 FQDESV (reference sequence). The CDR3 sequence is 14 residues long. Between the trimmed V and J ends, which lost 3 bases and 1 base, there was a span of 10 bases. The CDR3 protein is CASSLEVGSYEQYF. The DNA of the CDR3 is TGTGCCAGCAGCTTGGAAGTAGGTTCCTACGAGCAGTACTTC.

CDR3: CASSLAEGQETQYF. DNA for the CDR3: TGCGCCAGCAGCTTGGCGGAAGGCCAAGAGACCCAGTACTTC. The chain combines TRBV4-1 with TRBJ2-5; D is undetermined. CDR1 is MGHRA, CDR2 YSYEKL, per germline. Trimming cost V 5 bases and J 1 base, with 11 bases left between them. The CDR3 length is 14 residues.

The chain couples TRBV29-1 to TRBJ2-7; D call uncertain. Trimming cost V 2 bases and J 3 bases, with 17 bases left between them. Per germline, CDR1 SQVTM and CDR2 ANQGSEA. The CDR3 length is 15 residues. CDR3 in amino acids: CSVELDQVGLYEQYF. The CDR3 DNA sequence: TGCAGCGTTGAACTCGATCAGGTCGGCCTCTACGAGCAGTACTTC.

The chain recombines TRBV29-1 with TRBJ2-5; a weak D match, TRBD2 (5 bases). From germline, CDR1 is SQVTM and CDR2 ANQGSEA. The CDR3 runs 15 residues. The V and J ends lost 2 bases and 2 bases respectively, with 15 bases between them. CDR3 amino acids: CSVEMGMDFQETQYF. The CDR3 DNA sequence: TGCAGCGTTGAAATGGGGATGGACTTTCAAGAGACCCAGTACTTC.

This chain joins TRBV7-3 and TRBJ2-3; tentatively, D is TRBD2 (7 bases). The V gene lost 4 bases and the J gene lost 0 bases, with 14 bases spanning the gap. Germline CDR1 and CDR2: SGHTA and FQGTGA. This CDR3 is 16 amino acids long. This CDR3 reads CASSSYGGGSTDTQYF. The DNA for the CDR3 is TGTGCCAGCAGCTCCTATGGGGGGGGCAGCACAGATACGCAGTATTTT.

V is TRBV10-3 and J is TRBJ1-5, with D perhaps TRBD1 (6 bases). V lost 6 bases and J lost 3, with 9 bases in between. The CDR3 contains 13 residues. Per the germline V gene, CDR1 is ENHRY and CDR2 is SYGVKD. CDR3 sequence: CAIRDSPNQPQHF. The DNA of the CDR3 is TGTGCCATCAGGGACAGTCCCAATCAGCCCCAGCATTTT.

This rearrangement joins TRBV30 to TRBJ1-6; D is perhaps TRBD1 (5 bases). This CDR3 is built from 14 residues. V was trimmed by 4 bases and J by 3 bases, leaving 10 bases between them. From germline, CDR1 is GTSNPN and CDR2 SVGIG (reference sequence). CDR3 protein: CAWTAGGYNSPLHF. CDR3 in DNA: TGTGCCTGGACCGCGGGGGGCTATAATTCACCCCTCCACTTT.

As DNA, the CDR3 is TGTGCCTGGAGTGTGGGGCGTGCTTCGGATGAGCAGTTCTTC. Amino acids: CAWSVGRASDEQFF. The chain is built from TRBV30 and TRBJ2-1, with D possibly matching TRBD1 (5 bases). V was cut by 0 bases and J by 8 bases, with 14 bases left in between. Germline CDR1 reads GTSNPN; CDR2 reads SVGIG (reference sequence). This CDR3 contains 14 residues.

The chain recombines TRBV7-9 with TRBJ2-3; possibly TRBD2 for D (6 bases). Trimming removed 1 base from V and 4 bases from J, with 12 bases in between. The CDR3 covers 15 residues. Germline V gene sequence: CDR1 SEHNR, CDR2 FQNEAQ (reference sequence). The CDR3 protein is CASSLVGGVADTQYF. CDR3 nucleotide sequence: TGTGCCAGCAGCTTAGTCGGGGGAGTGGCAGATACGCAGTATTTT.

This clone occurred once. The rearrangement links TRBV5-1 to TRBJ2-2; D ambiguous. Germline V gene lookup returns CDR1 SGHRS and CDR2 YFSETQ. The CDR3 totals 15 residues. V lost 0 bases and J lost 5, with 11 bases in between. Written as DNA, the CDR3 is TGCGCCAGCAGCTTGGCCCCGGGTGGAACCGGGGAGCTGTTTTTT. It yields the protein CASSLAPGGTGELFF.

DNA of the CDR3: TGCGCCAGCACCCGACCAAGGGGGATAAATACCGGGGAGCTGTTTTTT. It encodes CASTRPRGINTGELFF. The chain employs TRBV23-1 and TRBJ2-2, with D possibly matching TRBD1 (6 bases). TRBV23-1 counts as an open reading frame of uncertain function. This CDR3 comprises 16 residues. V lost 7 bases and J 5 bases, leaving 20 bases between the germline ends.

DNA for the CDR3: TGTGCCAGCAGTTTATCTCCGACCTATGGCTACACCTTC. It is translated as CASSLSPTYGYTF. The V and J genes are TRBV27 and TRBJ1-2, with unresolved D. The ends were cut back, 0 bases at V and 4 bases at J, with 6 bases in the middle. CDR3 length: 13 amino acids. The germline V gene has CDR1 MNHEY and CDR2 SMNVEV (reference sequence).

The chain combines TRBV5-1 with TRBJ1-1, with D hard to call. Germline CDR1 reads SGHRS; CDR2 reads YFSETQ. The ends were cut back, 1 base at V and 1 base at J, with 5 bases in the middle. This CDR3 comprises 13 residues. The DNA for the CDR3 is TGCGCCAGCAGCTTGCGGGGGAACACTGAAGCTTTCTTT. This translates into CASSLRGNTEAFF.

The gene calls are TRBV5-1 and TRBJ2-3, with 14 bases fitting TRBD2. V shed 5 bases and J 0 bases; nucleotides not matched to a gene: 8. Germline V gene data show CDR1 as SGHRS and CDR2 as YFSETQ. This CDR3 contains 18 residues. The CDR3 here is CASRRWTSGGSSTDTQYF. CDR3 DNA sequence: TGCGCCAGCAGGCGATGGACTAGCGGGGGGTCTAGCACAGATACGCAGTATTTT.